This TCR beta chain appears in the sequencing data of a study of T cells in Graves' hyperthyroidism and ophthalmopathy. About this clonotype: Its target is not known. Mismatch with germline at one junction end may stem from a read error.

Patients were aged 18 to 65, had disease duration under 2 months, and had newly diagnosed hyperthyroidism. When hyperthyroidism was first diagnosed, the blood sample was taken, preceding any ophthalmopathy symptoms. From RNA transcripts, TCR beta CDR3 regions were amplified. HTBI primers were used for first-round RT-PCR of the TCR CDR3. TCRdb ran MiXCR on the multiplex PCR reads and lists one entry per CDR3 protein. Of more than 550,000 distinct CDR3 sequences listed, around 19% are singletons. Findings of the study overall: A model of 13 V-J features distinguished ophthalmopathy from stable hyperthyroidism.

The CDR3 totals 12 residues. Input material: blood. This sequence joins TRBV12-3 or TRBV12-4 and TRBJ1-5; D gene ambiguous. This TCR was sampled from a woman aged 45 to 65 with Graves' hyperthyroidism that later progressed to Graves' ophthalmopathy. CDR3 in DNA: TGTACCAGCAGTTCCTCTCCGGTCCCAATCCATTTT. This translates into CTSSSSPVPIHF.